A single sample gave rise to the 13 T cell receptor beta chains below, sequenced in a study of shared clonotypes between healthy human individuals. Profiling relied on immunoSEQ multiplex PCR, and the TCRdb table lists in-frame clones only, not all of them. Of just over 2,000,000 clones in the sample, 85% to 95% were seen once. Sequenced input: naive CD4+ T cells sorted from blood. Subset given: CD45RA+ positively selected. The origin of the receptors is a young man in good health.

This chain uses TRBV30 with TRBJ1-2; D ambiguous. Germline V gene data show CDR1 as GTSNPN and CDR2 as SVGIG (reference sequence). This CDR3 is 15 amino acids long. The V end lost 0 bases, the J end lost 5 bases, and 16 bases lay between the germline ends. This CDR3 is CAWSVPGRPTYGYTF. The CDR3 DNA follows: TGTGCCTGGAGTGTACCCGGCAGGCCTACTTATGGCTACACCTTC.

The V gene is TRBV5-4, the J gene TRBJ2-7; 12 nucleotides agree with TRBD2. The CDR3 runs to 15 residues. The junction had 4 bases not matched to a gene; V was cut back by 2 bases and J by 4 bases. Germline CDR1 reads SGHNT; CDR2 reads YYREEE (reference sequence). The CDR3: CASSLTSGGFYEQYF. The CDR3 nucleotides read TGTGCCAGCAGCTTAACTAGCGGGGGGTTTTACGAGCAGTACTTC.

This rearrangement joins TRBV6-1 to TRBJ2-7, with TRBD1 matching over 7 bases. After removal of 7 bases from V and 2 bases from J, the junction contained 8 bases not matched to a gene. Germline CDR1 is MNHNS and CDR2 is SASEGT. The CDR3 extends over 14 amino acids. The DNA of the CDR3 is TGTGCCAGCACCCTCTCCGGGACAGCCTACGAGCAGTACTTC. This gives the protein CASTLSGTAYEQYF.

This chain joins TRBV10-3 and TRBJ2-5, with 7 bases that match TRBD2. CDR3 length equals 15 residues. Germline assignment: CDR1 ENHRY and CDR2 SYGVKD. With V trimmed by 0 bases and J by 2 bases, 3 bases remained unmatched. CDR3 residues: CAISESGGWQETQYF. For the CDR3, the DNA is TGTGCCATCAGTGAGTCGGGGGGGTGGCAAGAGACCCAGTACTTC.

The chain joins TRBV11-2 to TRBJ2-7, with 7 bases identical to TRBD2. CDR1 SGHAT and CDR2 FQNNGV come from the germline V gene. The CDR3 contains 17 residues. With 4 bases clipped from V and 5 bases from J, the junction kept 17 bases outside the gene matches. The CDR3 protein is CASSSRRALGGSHEQYF. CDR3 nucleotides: TGTGCCAGCAGCTCCAGGAGGGCGTTGGGAGGGAGCCACGAGCAGTACTTC.

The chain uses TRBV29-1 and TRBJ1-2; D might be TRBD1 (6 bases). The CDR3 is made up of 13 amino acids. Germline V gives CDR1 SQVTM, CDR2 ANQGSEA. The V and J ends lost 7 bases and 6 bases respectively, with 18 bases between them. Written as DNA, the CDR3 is TGCAGCGGCCCCGGGACAAAGGGTGATGGCTACACCTTC. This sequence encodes CSGPGTKGDGYTF.

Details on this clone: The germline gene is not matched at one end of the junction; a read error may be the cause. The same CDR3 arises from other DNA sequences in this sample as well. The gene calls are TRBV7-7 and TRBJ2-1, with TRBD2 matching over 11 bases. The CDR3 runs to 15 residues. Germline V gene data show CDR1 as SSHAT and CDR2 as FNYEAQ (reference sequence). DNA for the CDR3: TGTGCTAGCAGCTTAGGAACTAGCGGGGGAAATGAGCAGTTCTTC. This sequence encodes CASSLGTSGGNEQFF.

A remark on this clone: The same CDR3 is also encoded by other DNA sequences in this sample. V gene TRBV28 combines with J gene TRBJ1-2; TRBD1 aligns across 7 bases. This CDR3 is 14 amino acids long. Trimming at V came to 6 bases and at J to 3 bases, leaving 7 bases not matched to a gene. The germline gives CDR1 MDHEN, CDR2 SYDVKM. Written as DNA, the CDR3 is TGTGCCAGCAGCCTAAAGGGGGCCGACTATGGCTACACCTTC. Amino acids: CASSLKGADYGYTF.

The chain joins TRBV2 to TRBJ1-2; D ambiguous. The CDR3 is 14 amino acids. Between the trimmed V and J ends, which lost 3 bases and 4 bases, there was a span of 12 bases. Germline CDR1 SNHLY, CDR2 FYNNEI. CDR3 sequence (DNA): TGTGCCAGCAGTGACCAGAGTACGGTCTATGGCTACACCTTC. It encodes CASSDQSTVYGYTF.

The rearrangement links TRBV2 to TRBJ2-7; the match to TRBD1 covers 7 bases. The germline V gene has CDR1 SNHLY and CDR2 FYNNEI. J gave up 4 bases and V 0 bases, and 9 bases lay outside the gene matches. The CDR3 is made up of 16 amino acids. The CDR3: CASSEAGGTGAYEQYF. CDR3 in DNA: TGTGCCAGCAGTGAAGCAGGCGGAACAGGGGCTTACGAGCAGTACTTC.

CDR3 residues: CATQDGGSSYNSPLHF. The DNA for the CDR3 is TGTGCCACCCAGGATGGGGGAAGCTCCTATAATTCACCCCTCCACTTT. This chain connects TRBV2 to TRBJ1-6, with D maybe TRBD1 (5 bases). The CDR3 runs to 16 residues. The ends were cut back, 10 bases at V and 0 bases at J, with 16 bases in the middle. Germline lookup yields CDR1 SNHLY and CDR2 FYNNEI.

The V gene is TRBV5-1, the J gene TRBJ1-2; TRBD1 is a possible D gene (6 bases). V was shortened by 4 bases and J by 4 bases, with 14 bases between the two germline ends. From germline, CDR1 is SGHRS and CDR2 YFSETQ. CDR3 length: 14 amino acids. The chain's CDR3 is CASSEGDGGYGYTF. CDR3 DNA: TGCGCCAGCAGCGAGGGGGATGGTGGCTATGGCTACACCTTC.

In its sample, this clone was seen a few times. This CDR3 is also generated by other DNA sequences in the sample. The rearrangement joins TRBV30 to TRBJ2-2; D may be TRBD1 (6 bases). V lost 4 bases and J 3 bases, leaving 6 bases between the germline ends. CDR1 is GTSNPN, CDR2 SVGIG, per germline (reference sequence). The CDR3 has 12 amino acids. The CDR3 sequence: CAWNRDTGELFF. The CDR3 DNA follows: TGTGCCTGGAACAGGGACACCGGGGAGCTGTTTTTT.